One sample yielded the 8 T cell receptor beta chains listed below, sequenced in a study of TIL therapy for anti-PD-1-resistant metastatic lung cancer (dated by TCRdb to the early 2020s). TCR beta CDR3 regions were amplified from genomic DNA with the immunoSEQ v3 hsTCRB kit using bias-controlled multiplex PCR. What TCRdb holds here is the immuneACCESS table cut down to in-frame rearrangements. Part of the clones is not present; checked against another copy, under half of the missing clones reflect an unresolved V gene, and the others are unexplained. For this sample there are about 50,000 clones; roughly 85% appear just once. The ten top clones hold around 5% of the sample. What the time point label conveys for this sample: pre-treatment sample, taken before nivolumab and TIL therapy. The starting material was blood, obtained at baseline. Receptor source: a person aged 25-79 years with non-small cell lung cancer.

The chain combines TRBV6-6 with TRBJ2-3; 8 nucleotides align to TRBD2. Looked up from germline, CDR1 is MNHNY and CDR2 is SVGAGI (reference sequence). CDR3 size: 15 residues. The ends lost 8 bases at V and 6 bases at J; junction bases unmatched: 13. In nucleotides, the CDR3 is TGTGCCAGCTTGAGTCGCGGGGGGCCAGGGGATACGCAGTATTTT. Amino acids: CASLSRGGPGDTQYF.

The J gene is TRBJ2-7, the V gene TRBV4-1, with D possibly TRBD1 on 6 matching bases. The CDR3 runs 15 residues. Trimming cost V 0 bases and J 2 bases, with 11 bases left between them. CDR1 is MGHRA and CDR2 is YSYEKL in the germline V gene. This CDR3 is CASSQEAGVTYEQYF. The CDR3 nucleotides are TGCGCCAGCAGCCAAGAGGCAGGGGTAACCTACGAGCAGTACTTC.

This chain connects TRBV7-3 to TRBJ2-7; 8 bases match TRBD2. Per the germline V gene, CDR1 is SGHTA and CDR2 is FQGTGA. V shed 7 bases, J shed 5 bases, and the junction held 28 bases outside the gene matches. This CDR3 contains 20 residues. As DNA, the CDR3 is TGTGCCAGCATTTTTTCTGCGGGGGGAAAGACGGCCTGGCGCGCTAACGAGCAGTACTTC. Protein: CASIFSAGGKTAWRANEQYF.

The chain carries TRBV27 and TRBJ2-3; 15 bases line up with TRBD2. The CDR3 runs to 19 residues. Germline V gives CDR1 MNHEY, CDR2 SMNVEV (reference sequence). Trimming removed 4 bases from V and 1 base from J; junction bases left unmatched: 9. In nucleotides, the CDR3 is TGTGCCAGCAGTTCAATCGGACTAGCGGGAGGGAAGGGCACAGATACGCAGTATTTT. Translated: CASSSIGLAGGKGTDTQYF.

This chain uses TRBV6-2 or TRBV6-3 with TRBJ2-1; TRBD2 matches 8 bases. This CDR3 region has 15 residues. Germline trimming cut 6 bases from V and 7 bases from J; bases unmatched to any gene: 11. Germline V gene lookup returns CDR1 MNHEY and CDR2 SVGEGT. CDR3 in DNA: TGTGCCAGCAGCCGACCCCGGGTAGCGGGGAATGAGCAGTTCTTC. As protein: CASSRPRVAGNEQFF.

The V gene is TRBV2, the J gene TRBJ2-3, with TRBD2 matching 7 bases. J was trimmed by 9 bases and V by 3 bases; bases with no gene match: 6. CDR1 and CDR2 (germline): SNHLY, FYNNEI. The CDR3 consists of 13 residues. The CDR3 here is CASSEDIGGTQYF. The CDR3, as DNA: TGTGCCAGCAGTGAGGACATCGGGGGGACGCAGTATTTT.

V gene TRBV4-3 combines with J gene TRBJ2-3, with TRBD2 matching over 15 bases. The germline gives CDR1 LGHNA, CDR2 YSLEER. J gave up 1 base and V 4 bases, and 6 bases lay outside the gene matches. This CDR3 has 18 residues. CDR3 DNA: TGCGCCAGCAGCCGCGGGACTAGCGGGGGGCCCGGCACAGATACGCAGTATTTT. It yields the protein CASSRGTSGGPGTDTQYF.

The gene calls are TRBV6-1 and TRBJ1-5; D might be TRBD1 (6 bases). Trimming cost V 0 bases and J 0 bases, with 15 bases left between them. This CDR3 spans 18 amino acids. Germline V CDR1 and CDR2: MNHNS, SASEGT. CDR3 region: CASSEARGQSLSNQPQHF. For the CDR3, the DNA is TGTGCCAGCAGTGAAGCGCGAGGACAGAGTCTTAGCAATCAGCCCCAGCATTTT.